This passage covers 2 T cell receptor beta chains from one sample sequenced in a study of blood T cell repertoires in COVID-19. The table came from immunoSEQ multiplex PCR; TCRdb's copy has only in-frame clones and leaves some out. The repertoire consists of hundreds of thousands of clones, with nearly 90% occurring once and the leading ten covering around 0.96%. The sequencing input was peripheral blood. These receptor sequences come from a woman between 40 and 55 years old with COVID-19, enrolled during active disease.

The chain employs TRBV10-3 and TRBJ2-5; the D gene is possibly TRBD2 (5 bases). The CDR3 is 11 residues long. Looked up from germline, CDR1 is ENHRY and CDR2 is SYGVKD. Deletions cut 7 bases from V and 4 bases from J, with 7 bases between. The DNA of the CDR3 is TGTGCCATCAAAGGAGGAGAGACCCAGTACTTC. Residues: CAIKGGETQYF.

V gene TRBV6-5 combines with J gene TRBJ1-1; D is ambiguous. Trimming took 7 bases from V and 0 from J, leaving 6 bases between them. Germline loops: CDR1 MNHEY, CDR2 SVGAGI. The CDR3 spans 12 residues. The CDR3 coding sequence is TGTGCCAGCATCGCGCTGAACACTGAAGCTTTCTTT. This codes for CASIALNTEAFF.